The clone carrying this TCR beta chain was seen once. No antigen is known for it. Researchers ran the PCR with 60 Vbeta and 13 Jbeta primers. In the original processing: In a later analysis, roughly 10 million of some 80 million unique beta chains occurred in at least two donors. The repertoire was sequenced with immunoSEQ multiplex PCR; TCRdb's copy has only in-frame clones and lacks some. V and J calls and clone size follow that table, whereas D and trimming were derived from the DNA. Seen here are roughly 250,000 clones, 84% observed once, and the top ten hold roughly 2%. The V segment lost 6 bases and the J segment 7 bases; nucleotides outside the gene matches: 13. The CDR3 consists of 16 residues. Germline lookup yields CDR1 MDHEN and CDR2 SYDVKM. This specimen belongs to a study of cytomegalovirus exposure and HLA in healthy donors. The overall study: Approximately 180 million T cells yielded 90 million to 130 million unique TCR beta sequences, as an earlier analysis found. Whole-study results and caveats: Cytomegalovirus association was listed for 150 or so TCR beta chains. In vitro testing confirmed three CMV-associated chains as specific for CMV antigens.

The receptor was isolated from a woman between 40 and 55 years old in good health and CMV-seropositive. This chain uses TRBV28 with TRBJ1-4; 8 bases map to TRBD1. Sequencing was done on a sample of PBMCs. The CDR3 nucleotides read TGTGCCAGCAGCCGAAACATACAGGGGGGGAGTGAAAAACTGTTTTTT. It codes for CASSRNIQGGSEKLFF.